This TCR beta chain was obtained from a study of beta chain features in type 1 diabetes. Study details: There was similarity between patients and healthy donors in age, gender and cell yields.

With regard to this clone: What it binds is unknown.

The study reverse transcribed the entire isolated RNA, so it sequenced expressed TCRB transcripts. Repertoires were generated with immunoSEQ multiplex PCR, while TCRdb's copy carries only in-frame clones and drops some. The table shows about 130,000 clones, with 9% occurring only once. The study, taken as a whole, reports: When Type 1 diabetes patients were examined, their TCRB CDR3s proved moderately but significantly shorter in all four CD4+ subsets.

Sequencing used central memory CD4+ T cells from blood. The TCR originated in a man aged 30 to 39 with type 1 diabetes.

CDR3 sequence reads: CASSRRASFTDTQYF. CDR3 DNA sequence: TGCGCCAGCAGCAGGAGGGCCAGCTTCACAGATACGCAGTATTTT. This sequence joins TRBV4-3 and TRBJ2-3, with D tentatively TRBD2 (6 bases). This CDR3 is 15 amino acids long. Trimming removed 5 bases from V and 2 bases from J, with 14 bases in between. CDR1 is LGHNA and CDR2 is YSLEER in the germline V gene.